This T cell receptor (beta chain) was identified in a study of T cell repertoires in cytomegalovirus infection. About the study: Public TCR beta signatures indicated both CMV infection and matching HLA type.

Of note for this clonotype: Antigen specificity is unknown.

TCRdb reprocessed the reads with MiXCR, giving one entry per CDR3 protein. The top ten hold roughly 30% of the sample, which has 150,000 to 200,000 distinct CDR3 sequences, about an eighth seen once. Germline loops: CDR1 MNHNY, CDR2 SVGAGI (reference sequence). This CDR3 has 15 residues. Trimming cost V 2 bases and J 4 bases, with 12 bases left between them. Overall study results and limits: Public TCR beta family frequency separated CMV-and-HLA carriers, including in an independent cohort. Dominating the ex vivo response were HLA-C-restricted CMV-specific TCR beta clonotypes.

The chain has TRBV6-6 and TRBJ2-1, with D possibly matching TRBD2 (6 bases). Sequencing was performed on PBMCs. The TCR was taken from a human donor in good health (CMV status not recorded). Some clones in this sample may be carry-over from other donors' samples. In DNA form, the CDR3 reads TGTGCCAGCAGTTACCCGGGACTTTGGTACAATGAGCAGTTCTTC. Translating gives CASSYPGLWYNEQFF.